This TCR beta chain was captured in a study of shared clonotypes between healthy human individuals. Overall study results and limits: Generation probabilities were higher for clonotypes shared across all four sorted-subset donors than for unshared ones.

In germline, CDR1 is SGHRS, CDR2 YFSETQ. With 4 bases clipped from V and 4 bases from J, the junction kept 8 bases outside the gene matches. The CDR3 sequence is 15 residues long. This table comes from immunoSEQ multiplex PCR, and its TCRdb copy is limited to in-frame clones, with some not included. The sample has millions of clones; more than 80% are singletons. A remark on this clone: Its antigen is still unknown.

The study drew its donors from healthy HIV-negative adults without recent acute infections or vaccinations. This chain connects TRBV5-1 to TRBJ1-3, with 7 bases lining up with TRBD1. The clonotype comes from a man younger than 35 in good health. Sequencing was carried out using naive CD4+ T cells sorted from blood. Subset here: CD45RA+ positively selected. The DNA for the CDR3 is TGCGCCAGCAGCGTAGACAGGGTTGCCGGAAACACCATATATTTT. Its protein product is CASSVDRVAGNTIYF.